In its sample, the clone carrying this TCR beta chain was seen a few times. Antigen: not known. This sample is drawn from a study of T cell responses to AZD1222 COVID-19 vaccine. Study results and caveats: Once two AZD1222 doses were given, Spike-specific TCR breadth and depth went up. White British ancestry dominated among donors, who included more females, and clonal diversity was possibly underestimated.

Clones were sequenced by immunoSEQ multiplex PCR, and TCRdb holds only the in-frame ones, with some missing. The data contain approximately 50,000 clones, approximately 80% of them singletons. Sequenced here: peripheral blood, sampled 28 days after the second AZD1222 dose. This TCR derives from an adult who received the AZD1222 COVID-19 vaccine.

As DNA, the CDR3 is TGTGCCAGCAGCCGGAACAGGGTAAACCACAATGAGCAGTTCTTC. The encoded protein is CASSRNRVNHNEQFF. The V gene is TRBV7-9, the J gene TRBJ2-1; weak D call: TRBD1 (6 bases). There are 15 residues in the CDR3. The V gene lost 5 bases and the J gene lost 5 bases, with 16 bases spanning the gap. The germline V gene encodes CDR1 SEHNR and CDR2 FQNEAQ (reference sequence).